This T cell receptor beta chain was identified during a study of blood T cell repertoires in COVID-19. Study overall: PBMCs, B-cell-depleted T cells, or T cells were the source of the cDNA or gDNA that made up the material.

Sequenced by immunoSEQ multiplex PCR; TCRdb stores in-frame clones only, minus some. The repertoire consists of more than 100,000 clones, with roughly 86% occurring once and the leading ten covering roughly 3.6%. The sequence was collected from a woman aged 55-70 years with acute or convalescent COVID-19. Sequencing used peripheral blood.

CDR3 sequence (DNA): TGTGCCAGCAGTTACCCAGCGGGAGGGGACAATGAGCAGTTCTTC. It is translated as CASSYPAGGDNEQFF. This chain links TRBV6-6 with TRBJ2-1, with 10 bases aligning to TRBD2. Germline values: CDR1 MNHNY, CDR2 SVGAGI (reference sequence). CDR3 length: 15 residues. V trimming: 2 bases; J trimming: 5 bases; junction bases outside the gene matches: 3.